This T cell receptor (beta chain) was sequenced in a study of blood T cell repertoires in COVID-19. Study overall: Whether acute or convalescent, the COVID-19 samples came from the United States, Italy and Spain. PBMCs, B-cell-depleted T cells, or T cells were the source of the cDNA or gDNA that made up the material.

Germline lookup yields CDR1 SGHTA and CDR2 FQGNSA. V shed 5 bases and J 6 bases; nucleotides not matched to a gene: 10. The CDR3 is 16 residues long. Original handling: Reference gene primer amplification gave nucleated cell count estimates. Clones were read by immunoSEQ multiplex PCR, and TCRdb kept only the in-frame ones, dropping some. V and J calls and clone size follow that table, whereas D and trimming were derived from the DNA. The profile covers around 200,000 clones, with around 87% appearing a single time and 7% to 7.5% taken by the ten largest. Specimen: peripheral blood. The J gene is TRBJ2-1, the V gene TRBV7-2; 10 bases map to TRBD1. The sequence was collected from a woman aged 80 or older in a cohort sampled during active or convalescent COVID-19. The CDR3 DNA is TGTGCCAGCAGCCTATCGGCGGGGACAGGGGTCAATGAGCAGTTCTTC. It encodes CASSLSAGTGVNEQFF.